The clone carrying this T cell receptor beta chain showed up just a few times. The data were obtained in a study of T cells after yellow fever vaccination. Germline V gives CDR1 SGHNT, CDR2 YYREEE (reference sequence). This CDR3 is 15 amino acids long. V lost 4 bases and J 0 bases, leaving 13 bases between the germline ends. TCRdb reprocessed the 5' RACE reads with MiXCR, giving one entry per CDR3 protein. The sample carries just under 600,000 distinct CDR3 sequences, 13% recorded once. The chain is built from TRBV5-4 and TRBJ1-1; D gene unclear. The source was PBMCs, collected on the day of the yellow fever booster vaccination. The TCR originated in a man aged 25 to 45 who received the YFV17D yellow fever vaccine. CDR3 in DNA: TGTGCCAGCAGCCGCAGCGGCGGGTTGAACACTGAAGCTTTCTTT. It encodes CASSRSGGLNTEAFF. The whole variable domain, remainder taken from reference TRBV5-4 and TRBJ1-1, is ETGVTQSPTHLIKTRGQQVTLRCSSQSGHNTVSWYQQALGQGPQFIFQYYREEENGRGNFPPRFSGLQFPNYSSELNVNALELDDSALYLCASSRSGGLNTEAFFGQGTRLTVV.